This T cell receptor (beta chain) was found in a study of sequential checkpoint blockade in melanoma. Only in-frame clones appear in the TCRdb table, and some are missing; sequencing was by immunoSEQ multiplex PCR. The sample has 10,000 to 15,000 clones; about 65% are singletons. Sample treatment: randomized to nivolumab then ipilimumab (arm A) or the reverse (arm B). DNA-damaging chemotherapy had not been given to any patient beforehand. V dropped 6 bases and J dropped 3 bases, with 9 bases sitting between them. Germline CDR1 reads SQVTM; CDR2 reads ANQGSEA. This CDR3 comprises 11 residues. This sequence was found in a human donor with melanoma. The genes are TRBV29-1 and TRBJ2-7; D is perhaps TRBD1 (6 bases). Source: CD8+ T cells sorted from blood (inferred from file names), taken from a patient given nivolumab and ipilimumab in sequence. Written as DNA, the CDR3 is TGCAGCGTCCTACAGGGCTACGAGCAGTACTTC. Protein sequence: CSVLQGYEQYF.